The rows below give T cell receptor beta chains drawn from one sample of a study of blood T cell repertoires in COVID-19. The protocol was immunoSEQ multiplex PCR, while the TCRdb copy is restricted to in-frame clones and leaves out a portion. The data hold 290,000 or so clones, with nearly 90% observed a single time. Sequencing was done on a sample of PBMCs or T cells enriched from blood (not recorded which). Receptors originate from a young woman with acute COVID-19. Both conserved end residues are part of each CDR3. A D gene is named only where the DNA matches it firmly. Some rows mark clone size as missing; the rest say once, few, many or name a class of expanded clone.

TRBV11-3	-	TRBJ2-5	TRBD2	TGTGCCAGCAGCCACCCTAGCGGGAAGGGGGAGACCCAGTACTTC	CASSHPSGKGETQYF
TRBV4-1	-	TRBJ1-4	-	TGCGCCAGCAGCCAAGAGGGCCGGAATGAAAAACTGTTTTTT	CASSQEGRNEKLFF
TRBV15	-	TRBJ2-3	-	TGTGCCACCAGCGGGAAACAGGGATCGTCCCCCACAGATACGCAGTATTTT	CATSGKQGSSPTDTQYF
TRBV7-6	-	TRBJ2-2	-	TGTGCCAGCAGCTTAGCGTACCTAGTAGACGGGGAGCTGTTTTTT	CASSLAYLVDGELFF
TRBV7-3	few	TRBJ1-1	TRBD1	TGTGCCAGCAGCGAGTACAGGGGACAGAACACTGAAGCTTTCTTT	CASSEYRGQNTEAFF
TRBV5-1	-	TRBJ2-1	-	TGCGCCAGCAGCTTGGGAGGTAATGAGCAGTTCTTC	CASSLGGNEQFF
TRBV9	-	TRBJ2-2	TRBD1	TGTGCCAGCAGCGCCCCCGTACAGGGGACCGGGGAGCTGTTTTTT	CASSAPVQGTGELFF
TRBV2	-	TRBJ2-7	-	TGTGCCAGCAGTACGCCCGGGACTCCATCCTACGAGCAGTACTTC	CASSTPGTPSYEQYF
TRBV6-5	-	TRBJ1-1	TRBD1	TGTGCCAGCAGTTGGCTCTCTCAGGGGGTTAGGGAAGCTTTCTTT	CASSWLSQGVREAFF
TRBV12-3/TRBV12-4	-	TRBJ2-3	-	TGTGCCAGCAGCACCGGGCCCAGCGGTACGCAGTATTTT	CASSTGPSGTQYF
TRBV18	once	TRBJ1-5	TRBD1	TGTGCCAGCTCCGAGACAGGGGGAAATCAGCCCCAGCATTTT	CASSETGGNQPQHF
TRBV28	-	TRBJ1-2	-	TGTGCCAGCACCCCCCCTCCGGGTCAGGGAAAATGGAAAAATGGCTACACCTTC	CASTPPPGQGKWKNGYTF
TRBV28	-	TRBJ2-7	-	TGTGCCAGCACCCTAGCCGGGGGCTACGAGCAGTACTTC	CASTLAGGYEQYF
TRBV7-2	-	TRBJ1-5	-	TGTGCCAGCAGCTCCCCGGGCGGGGGTAATCAGCCCCAGCATTTT	CASSSPGGGNQPQHF
TRBV28	-	TRBJ1-4	TRBD1	TGTGCCAGCACCGATCAGGGGGCGATTAATGAAAAACTGTTTTTT	CASTDQGAINEKLFF
TRBV9	-	TRBJ2-7	TRBD2	TGTGCCAGCAGCGTCTTAGGTACTAGCGTATCCTACGAGCAGTACTTC	CASSVLGTSVSYEQYF
TRBV27	-	TRBJ1-5	-	TGTGCCAGCAGTTTCGGAGGTGTCGGAGGCAATCAGCCCCAGCATTTT	CASSFGGVGGNQPQHF